The 21 T cell receptor beta chains given below trace back to one sample, sequenced in a study of spatial heterogeneity in lung cancer (dated by TCRdb to between 2018 and 2020). In light of the paper, this sample's time point label describes: sample taken at primary tumor resection. TCR sequencing used whole RNA extracted from tumor and nontumor lung tissue, or from cryopreserved PBMC samples, without cell sorting. Library preparation employed 5' RACE. The sample was run on a NextSeq 500. TCRdb reprocessing: public reads trimmed at Q25 with fastp, clones called with MiXCR, in-frame beta chains kept. Records with the same CDR3 protein are collapsed into one entry carrying the most frequent genes and DNA. The sample data list under 900 distinct CDR3 sequences, and about 15% of these were observed just once. 30% to 35% of the sample is taken by the ten largest. This sample comprised PBMCs, obtained at surgery. Receptors were obtained from a male donor with early-stage non-small cell lung cancer.

About this clonotype itself: Because this beta chain is a stray read in a library intended to capture alpha chains, its abundance should not be given much weight. The rearrangement links TRBV14 to TRBJ2-7; the D is unclear. The CDR3 covers 14 residues. V was trimmed by 3 bases and J by 0 bases, leaving 9 bases between them. CDR1 is SGHDN and CDR2 is FVKESK in the germline V gene. The CDR3: CASSHRSFSYEQYF. CDR3 DNA sequence: TGTGCCAGCAGCCACAGAAGTTTCTCCTACGAGCAGTACTTC. Complete variable domain (other parts from reference TRBV14 and TRBJ2-7): EAGVTQFPSHSVIEKGQTVTLRCDPISGHDNLYWYRRVMGKEIKFLLHFVKESKQDESGMPNNRFLAERTGGTYSTLKVQPAELEDSGVYFCASSHRSFSYEQYFGPGTRLTVT.

This clonotype was seen a few times. This beta chain is an off-target read within a library intended for alpha chains, so its frequency means little. The rearrangement uses TRBV7-9 and TRBJ1-5; 7 bases agree with TRBD1. Germline lookup yields CDR1 SEHNR and CDR2 FQNEAQ (reference sequence). This CDR3 has 12 amino acids. Trimming removed 8 bases from V and 7 bases from J; junction bases left unmatched: 5. The CDR3 DNA reads TGTGCCAGCGCACAGGGGAGCCAGCCCCAGCATTTT. This codes for CASAQGSQPQHF.

This clonotype has just a few counts. The library was designed around alpha chains, so this beta chain is a stray read whose abundance carries little weight. The gene calls are TRBV12-3 or TRBV12-4 and TRBJ1-4; D might be TRBD1 (5 bases). The CDR3 length is 13 residues. The germline V and J ends were trimmed by 3 bases and 8 bases, with 10 bases remaining between them. CDR3 DNA: TGTGCCAGCAGTTTGCCCCGGGGGGAAAAACTGTTTTTT. This encodes CASSLPRGEKLFF.

As regards this clonotype: For a library built for alpha chains, this beta chain is a stray read; little rests on its size. The chain is built from TRBV6-2 or TRBV6-3 and TRBJ2-7; 7 bases map to TRBD2. The CDR3 has 15 residues. CDR1 is MNHEY, CDR2 SVGEGT, per germline. Trimming at V came to 5 bases and at J to 3 bases, leaving 10 bases not matched to a gene. The CDR3 here is CASSEITGGDYEQYF. CDR3 nucleotide sequence: TGTGCCAGCAGTGAGATTACGGGAGGAGACTACGAGCAGTACTTC.

For this clonotype: This beta chain appears as a stray read in a library generated for alpha chains; its size is not informative. This chain joins TRBV12-3 or TRBV12-4 and TRBJ1-4; 7 nucleotides match TRBD1. This CDR3 spans 14 amino acids. After removal of 5 bases from V and 5 bases from J, the junction contained 5 bases not matched to a gene. CDR3 amino acids: CASSPTTGNEKLFF. The DNA for the CDR3 is TGTGCCAGCAGTCCTACGACAGGGAATGAAAAACTGTTTTTT.

This clonotype has a handful of counts. A library made for alpha chains picked up this beta chain off target, so its size means little. The chain recombines TRBV7-6 with TRBJ2-1, with TRBD1 as a possible D gene (5 bases). Trimming removed 5 bases from V and 10 bases from J, with 15 bases in between. The germline V gene encodes CDR1 SGHVS and CDR2 FNYEAQ. The CDR3 contains 13 residues. Written as DNA, the CDR3 is TGTGCCAGCAGCCTGGGGCAGGTCCGGGAGCAGTTCTTC. Translation gives CASSLGQVREQFF.

As to this clonotype: Being off target in a library aimed at alpha chains, this beta chain has a size of little meaning. The genes are TRBV7-9 and TRBJ2-7, with 8 positions matching TRBD1. V lost 4 bases to trimming and J lost 5 bases; unmatched junction nucleotides: 7. CDR3 length: 14 residues. The V gene's germline CDR1 is SEHNR and CDR2 FQNEAQ (reference sequence). This CDR3 is CASSSRTGTDEQYF. The CDR3 region has the DNA TGTGCCAGCAGCTCTCGGACAGGGACCGACGAGCAGTACTTC.

Judged by abundance, this clonotype is large. A library made for alpha chains picked up this beta chain off target, so its size means little. This rearrangement joins TRBV28 to TRBJ2-5, with 7 bases that match TRBD1. After removal of 7 bases from V and 2 bases from J, the junction contained 7 bases not matched to a gene. Germline assignment: CDR1 MDHEN and CDR2 SYDVKM. The CDR3 sequence is 14 residues long. In nucleotides, the CDR3 is TGTGCCAGCACTTACGGACAGGTTCAAGAGACCCAGTACTTC. This gives the protein CASTYGQVQETQYF.

This clonotype rates as large. Within a library made for alpha chains, this beta chain is off target, and its count is uninformative. The chain recombines TRBV18 with TRBJ2-3; weak D call: TRBD1 (6 bases). The V gene lost 6 bases and the J gene lost 4 bases, with 11 bases spanning the gap. CDR3 length: 13 amino acids. Germline V lookup: CDR1 KGHSH, CDR2 LQKENI. The CDR3, as DNA: TGTGCCAGCTCGCTTGAGGGGGCAGATACGCAGTATTTT. It yields the protein CASSLEGADTQYF.

As regards this clonotype: Found in a library prepared for alpha chains, this beta chain is an off-target read, and its abundance has little meaning. This chain links TRBV10-1 with TRBJ2-3, with a weak D call TRBD1 (5 bases). The CDR3 has 13 amino acids. V was cut by 3 bases and J by 7 bases, with 11 bases left in between. Germline CDR1 WNHNN, CDR2 SYGVQD (reference sequence). The chain's CDR3 is CASSEPDTHTQYF. DNA of the CDR3: TGCGCCAGCAGTGAACCGGACACTCATACGCAGTATTTT.

As concerns this clonotype: This beta chain appears as a stray read in a library generated for alpha chains; its size is not informative. This chain uses TRBV28 with TRBJ2-1, with D perhaps assigned TRBD1 or TRBD2 (5 bases each). The CDR3 extends over 14 amino acids. The germline CDR1 and CDR2 sequences are MDHEN and SYDVKM. The V end was cut by 8 bases, the J end by 5 bases, with 16 bases between. CDR3 protein: CASSGTETNNEQFF. DNA for the CDR3: TGTGCCAGCTCCGGGACCGAAACCAACAATGAGCAGTTCTTC.

Comment on this clonotype: This beta chain slipped into a library made for alpha chains as a stray read, so its size is not meaningful. V and J are TRBV12-3 or TRBV12-4 and TRBJ2-1, with a possible D match to TRBD1 (6 bases). The CDR3 length is 13 residues. V gave up 7 bases and J gave up 7 bases, with 14 bases separating them. The CDR3: CASKSTGWNEQFF. The DNA for the CDR3 is TGTGCCAGCAAGAGTACAGGGTGGAATGAGCAGTTCTTC.

Comments on this clonotype: This beta chain is a stray sequence in a library constructed for alpha chains; its clone size is not meaningful. The CDR3 DNA reads as TGCGCCAGCAGTCCGGGCCCCAATCAGCCCCAGCATTTT. Protein sequence: CASSPGPNQPQHF. This chain links TRBV5-1 with TRBJ1-5; the D is unclear. The V gene's germline CDR1 is SGHRS and CDR2 YFSETQ. The V gene lost 5 bases and the J gene lost 3 bases, with 9 bases spanning the gap. There are 13 residues in the CDR3.

This clonotype is hyperexpanded (1% or more) by share. Because this beta chain is a stray read in a library intended to capture alpha chains, its abundance should not be given much weight. V usage is TRBV6-6 and J usage is TRBJ2-5; no firm D call. There are 18 residues in the CDR3. Germline assignment: CDR1 MNHNY and CDR2 SVGAGI (reference sequence). V was shortened by 5 bases and J by 7 bases, with 29 bases between the two germline ends. The DNA for the CDR3 is TGTGCCAGCAGTCCCTTAGGCCCCGAGAGGAAGGCTTTCTGGACCCAGTACTTC. Protein: CASSPLGPERKAFWTQYF.

This clonotype is judged large. This beta chain was picked up by a library intended for alpha chains and is off target, so its count carries little meaning. The chain combines TRBV7-3 with TRBJ2-2; D remains unclear. Germline V lookup: CDR1 SGHTA, CDR2 FQGTGA. This CDR3 has 13 residues. V was pared by 3 bases and J by 8 bases, with 10 bases between. This CDR3 is CASSFYARGELFF. In nucleotides, the CDR3 is TGTGCCAGCAGCTTTTACGCGCGGGGGGAGCTGTTTTTT.

For this clonotype: Since it is a stray read in a library aimed at alpha chains, this beta chain has a size that is not meaningful. This chain connects TRBV6-5 to TRBJ2-3, with 8 bases identical to TRBD2. The CDR3 covers 16 residues. Per germline, CDR1 MNHEY and CDR2 SVGAGI. Trimming at V came to 6 bases and at J to 6 bases, leaving 14 bases not matched to a gene. The chain's CDR3 is CASRQNPRSGADTQYF. In DNA, the CDR3 is TGTGCCAGCAGGCAAAACCCTCGTAGCGGGGCGGATACGCAGTATTTT.

A note on this clonotype: A much larger clone differs from this one at a single base, so this may be a read error. This beta chain appears as a stray read in a library generated for alpha chains; its size is not informative. The chain carries TRBV30 and TRBJ2-5, with no clear D. Germline V CDR1 and CDR2: GTSNPN, SVGIG (reference sequence). V lost 1 base, J lost 4 bases, and 16 bases lay in between. The length of the CDR3 is 15 residues. CDR3 region: CAWSALSETRETQYF. The CDR3, as DNA: TGTGCCTGGAGTGCACTCTCGGAAACGAGAGAGACCCAGTACTTC.

Comment on this clonotype: This beta chain appears as a stray read in a library generated for alpha chains; its size is not informative. This sequence joins TRBV2 and TRBJ2-7, with 7 positions matching TRBD2. V gave up 4 bases and J gave up 3 bases; unmatched junction bases: 3. The CDR3 loop spans 13 amino acids. The germline gives CDR1 SNHLY, CDR2 FYNNEI. The CDR3 region is CASSVVAGYEQYF. The CDR3 coding sequence is TGTGCCAGCAGTGTAGTAGCGGGCTACGAGCAGTACTTC.

Concerning this clonotype: Within a library made for alpha chains, this beta chain is off target, and its count is uninformative. The chain combines TRBV20-1 with TRBJ2-7; 7 positions match TRBD1. Germline V gives CDR1 DFQATT, CDR2 SNEGSKA (reference sequence). CDR3 length: 13 amino acids. V dropped 6 bases and J dropped 5; count of bases not matched to a gene: 10. The CDR3: CSAPGRGYHEQYF. Written as DNA, the CDR3 is TGCAGTGCCCCGGGCAGGGGGTATCACGAGCAGTACTTC.

By sample fraction, this clonotype is large. This beta chain came through as a stray read in a library set up for alpha chains, and its size says little. The chain couples TRBV6-2 or TRBV6-3 to TRBJ2-4, with D possibly being TRBD1 or TRBD2 (5 bases each). The germline CDR1 and CDR2 sequences are MNHEY and SVGEGT. This CDR3 is built from 17 residues. With 5 bases removed from V and 4 bases from J, the gap between germline ends came to 21 bases. CDR3 in amino acids: CASSHRGTGVAKNIQYF. In nucleotides, the CDR3 is TGTGCCAGCAGTCACCGGGGTACAGGTGTAGCAAAAAACATTCAGTACTTC.

Sample share makes this clonotype large. This beta chain turned up in a library designed for alpha chains; as an off-target read, its abundance says little. The chain links TRBV7-9 to TRBJ2-3; 7 positions match TRBD2. The J segment lost 6 bases and the V segment lost 5 bases, leaving 14 bases of the junction unmatched. The CDR3 loop spans 16 amino acids. CDR1 and CDR2 from the germline V gene are SEHNR and FQNEAQ (reference sequence). CDR3 sequence (DNA): TGTGCCAGCAGCAAATGGGTAGCGGGTCGACTTGATACGCAGTATTTT. As protein: CASSKWVAGRLDTQYF.